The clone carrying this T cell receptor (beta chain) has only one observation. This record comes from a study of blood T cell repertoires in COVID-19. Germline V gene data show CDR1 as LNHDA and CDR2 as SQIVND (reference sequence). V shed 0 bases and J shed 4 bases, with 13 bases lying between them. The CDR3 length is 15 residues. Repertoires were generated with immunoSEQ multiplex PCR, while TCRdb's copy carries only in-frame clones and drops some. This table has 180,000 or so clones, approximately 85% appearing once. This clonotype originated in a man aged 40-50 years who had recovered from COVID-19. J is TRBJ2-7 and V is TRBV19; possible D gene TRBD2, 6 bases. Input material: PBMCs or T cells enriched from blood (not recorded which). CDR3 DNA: TGTGCCAGTAGTATAGATCTTGGGACTCAATACGAGCAGTACTTC. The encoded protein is CASSIDLGTQYEQYF.